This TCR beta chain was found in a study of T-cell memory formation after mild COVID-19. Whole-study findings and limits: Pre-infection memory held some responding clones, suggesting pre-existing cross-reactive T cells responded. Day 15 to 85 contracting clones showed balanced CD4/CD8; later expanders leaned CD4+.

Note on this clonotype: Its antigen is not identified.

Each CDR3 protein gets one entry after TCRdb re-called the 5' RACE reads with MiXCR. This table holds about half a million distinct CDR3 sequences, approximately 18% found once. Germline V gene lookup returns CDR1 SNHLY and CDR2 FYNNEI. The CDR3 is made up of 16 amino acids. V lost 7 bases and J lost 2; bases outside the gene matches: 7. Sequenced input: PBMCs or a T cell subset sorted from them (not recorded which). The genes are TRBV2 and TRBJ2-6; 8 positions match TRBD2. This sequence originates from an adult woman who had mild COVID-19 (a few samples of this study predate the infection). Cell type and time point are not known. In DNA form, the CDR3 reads TGTGCCAGCACAGAGCGGGAGCGGCCTGGGGCCAACGTCCTGACTTTC. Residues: CASTERERPGANVLTF. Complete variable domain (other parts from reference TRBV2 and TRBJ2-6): EPEVTQTPSHQVTQMGQEVILRCVPISNHLYFYWYRQILGQKVEFLVSFYNNEISEKSEIFDDQFSVERPDGSNFTLKIRSTKLEDSAMYFCASTERERPGANVLTFGAGSRLTVL.